This T cell receptor (beta chain) is from a study of blood T cell repertoires in COVID-19. At the level of the study: Both acute and convalescent COVID-19 samples were obtained from the United States, Italy and Spain.

Those who participated ranged in age from roughly 18 to 89 years and resided in roughly 26 US areas. Participant-reported clinical history was the basis for cohort assignment. Authors' data handling: Nucleated cell number was recorded as an estimate derived from reference gene primer amplification. The method was immunoSEQ multiplex PCR; TCRdb's version includes in-frame clones alone and lacks a portion of them. Clone size and V and J calls were adopted from that table, with D and trimming inferred from the DNA. In the table there are 350,000 to 450,000 clones, 85% to 90% of which are singletons. CDR1 and CDR2 from the germline V gene are SNHLY and FYNNEI. The CDR3 consists of 15 residues. The germline V and J ends were trimmed by 2 bases and 7 bases, with 12 bases remaining between them.

The chain links TRBV2 to TRBJ1-6; the D gene is possibly TRBD1 (6 bases). The sequenced sample was PBMCs or T cells enriched from blood (not recorded which). The clonotype comes from a man aged 30-40 years who had recovered from COVID-19. The CDR3, as DNA: TGTGCCAGCAGTGAATCTTTTAGGGGGAATTCACCCCTCCACTTT. Translating gives CASSESFRGNSPLHF.